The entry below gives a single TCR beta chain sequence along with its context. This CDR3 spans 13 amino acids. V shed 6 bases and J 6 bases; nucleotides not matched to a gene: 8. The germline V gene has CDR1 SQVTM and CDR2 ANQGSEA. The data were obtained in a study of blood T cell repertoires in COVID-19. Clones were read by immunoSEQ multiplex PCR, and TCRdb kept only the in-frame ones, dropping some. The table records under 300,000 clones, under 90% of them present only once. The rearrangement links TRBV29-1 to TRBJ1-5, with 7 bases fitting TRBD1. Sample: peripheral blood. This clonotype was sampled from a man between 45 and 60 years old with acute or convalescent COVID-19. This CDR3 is CSVGNRGGQPQHF. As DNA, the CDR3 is TGCAGCGTGGGGAACAGGGGAGGTCAGCCCCAGCATTTT.